This T cell receptor (beta chain) was sequenced in a study of blood T cell repertoires in COVID-19. Study overall: Donors in the United States, Italy and Spain gave samples during acute or convalescent COVID-19.

Germline values: CDR1 LNHDA, CDR2 SQIVND (reference sequence). V dropped 7 bases and J dropped 4 bases, with 19 bases sitting between them. This CDR3 comprises 15 residues. The protocol was immunoSEQ multiplex PCR, while the TCRdb copy is restricted to in-frame clones and leaves out a portion. The profile covers tens of thousands of clones, with 80% to 90% appearing a single time and about 1.5% taken by the ten largest. The clonotype originates from a man between 60 and 75 years old with acute or convalescent COVID-19. The sequenced material came from peripheral blood. The V and J genes are TRBV19 and TRBJ1-1, with TRBD1 as a possible D gene (6 bases). In DNA, the CDR3 is TGTGCCAGTACCCAGGGGAATATGTTGGGCACTGAAGCTTTCTTT. This encodes CASTQGNMLGTEAFF.